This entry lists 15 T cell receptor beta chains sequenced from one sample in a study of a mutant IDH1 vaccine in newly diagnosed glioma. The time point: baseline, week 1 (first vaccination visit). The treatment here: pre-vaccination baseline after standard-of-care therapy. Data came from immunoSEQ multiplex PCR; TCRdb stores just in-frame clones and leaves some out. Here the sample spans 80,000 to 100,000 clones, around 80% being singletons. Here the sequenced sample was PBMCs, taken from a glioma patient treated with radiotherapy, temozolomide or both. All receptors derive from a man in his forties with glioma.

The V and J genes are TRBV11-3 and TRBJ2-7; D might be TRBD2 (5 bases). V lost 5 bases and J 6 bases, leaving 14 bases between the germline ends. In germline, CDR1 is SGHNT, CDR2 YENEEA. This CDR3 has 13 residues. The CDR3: CASSLLGRSEQYF. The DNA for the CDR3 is TGTGCCAGCAGCCTACTAGGGCGGTCCGAGCAGTACTTC.

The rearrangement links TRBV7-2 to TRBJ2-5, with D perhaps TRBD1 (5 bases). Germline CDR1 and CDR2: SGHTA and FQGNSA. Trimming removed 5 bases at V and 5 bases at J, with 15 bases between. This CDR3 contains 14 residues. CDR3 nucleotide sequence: TGTGCCAGCAGCCTCGGCTGGGGCAGGGAGACCCAGTACTTC. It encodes CASSLGWGRETQYF. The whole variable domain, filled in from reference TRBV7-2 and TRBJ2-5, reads GAGVSQSPSNKVTEKGKDVELRCDPISGHTALYWYRQSLGQGLEFLIYFQGNSAPDKSGLPSDRFSAERTGGSVSTLTIQRTQQEDSAVYLCASSLGWGRETQYFGPGTRLLVL.

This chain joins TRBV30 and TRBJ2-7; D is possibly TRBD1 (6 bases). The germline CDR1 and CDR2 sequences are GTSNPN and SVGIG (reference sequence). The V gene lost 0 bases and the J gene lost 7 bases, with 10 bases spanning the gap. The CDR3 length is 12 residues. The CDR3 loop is CAWSVMGAEQYF. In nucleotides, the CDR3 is TGTGCCTGGAGTGTAATGGGGGCAGAGCAGTACTTC.

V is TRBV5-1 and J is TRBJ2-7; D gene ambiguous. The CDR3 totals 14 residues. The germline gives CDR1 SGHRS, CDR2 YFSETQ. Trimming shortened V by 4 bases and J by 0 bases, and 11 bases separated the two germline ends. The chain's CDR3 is CASSQESSSYEQYF. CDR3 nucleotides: TGCGCCAGCAGCCAAGAATCGAGCTCCTACGAGCAGTACTTC.

In DNA, the CDR3 is TGCGCCAGCAGCACCGACAGGGGAAAGACCCAGTACTTC. It encodes CASSTDRGKTQYF. The chain uses TRBV4-3 and TRBJ2-5; TRBD1 matches at 8 bases. The trim removed 5 bases at V and 6 bases at J, leaving 5 bases unmatched. This CDR3 has 13 residues. Germline CDR1 LGHNA, CDR2 YSLEER.

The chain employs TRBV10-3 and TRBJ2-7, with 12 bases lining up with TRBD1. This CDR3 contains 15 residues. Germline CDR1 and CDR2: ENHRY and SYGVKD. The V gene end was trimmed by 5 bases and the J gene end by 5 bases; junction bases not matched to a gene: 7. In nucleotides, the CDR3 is TGTGCCATCAGTCCTCCGGGACAGGGGGCTAACGAGCAGTACTTC. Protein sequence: CAISPPGQGANEQYF.

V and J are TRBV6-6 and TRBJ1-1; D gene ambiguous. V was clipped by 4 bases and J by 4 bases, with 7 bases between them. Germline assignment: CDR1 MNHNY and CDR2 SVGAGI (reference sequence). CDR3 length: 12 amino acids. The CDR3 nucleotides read TGTGCCAGCAGTTTCGGTCCCACTGAAGCTTTCTTT. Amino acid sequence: CASSFGPTEAFF.

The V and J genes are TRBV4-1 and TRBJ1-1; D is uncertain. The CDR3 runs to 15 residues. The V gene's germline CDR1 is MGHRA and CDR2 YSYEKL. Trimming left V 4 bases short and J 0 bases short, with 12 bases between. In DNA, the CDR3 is TGCGCCAGCAGCCTCTTAAAGGGAATGAACACTGAAGCTTTCTTT. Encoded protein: CASSLLKGMNTEAFF.

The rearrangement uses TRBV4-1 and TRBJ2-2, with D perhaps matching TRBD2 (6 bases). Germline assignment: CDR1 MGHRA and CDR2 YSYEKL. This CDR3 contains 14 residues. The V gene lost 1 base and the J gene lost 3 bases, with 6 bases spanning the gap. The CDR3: CASSQGRDTGELFF. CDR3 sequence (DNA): TGCGCCAGCAGCCAAGGGAGGGACACCGGGGAGCTGTTTTTT.

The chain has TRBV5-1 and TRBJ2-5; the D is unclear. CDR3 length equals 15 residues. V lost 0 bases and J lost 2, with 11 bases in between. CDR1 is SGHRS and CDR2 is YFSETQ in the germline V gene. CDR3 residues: CASSLARIPQETQYF. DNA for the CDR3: TGCGCCAGCAGCTTGGCCAGGATTCCTCAAGAGACCCAGTACTTC.

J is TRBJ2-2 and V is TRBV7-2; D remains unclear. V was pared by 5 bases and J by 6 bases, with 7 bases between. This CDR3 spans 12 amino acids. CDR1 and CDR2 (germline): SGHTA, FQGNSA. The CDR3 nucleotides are TGTGCCAGCAGCGCGTATGCCGGGGAGCTGTTTTTT. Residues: CASSAYAGELFF.

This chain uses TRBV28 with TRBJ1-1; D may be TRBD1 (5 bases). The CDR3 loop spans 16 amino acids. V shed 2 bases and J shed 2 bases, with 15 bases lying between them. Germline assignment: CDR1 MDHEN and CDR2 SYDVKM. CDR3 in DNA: TGTGCCAGCAGTTTAGAGGCGGCAGGGTCAAACACTGAAGCTTTCTTT. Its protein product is CASSLEAAGSNTEAFF. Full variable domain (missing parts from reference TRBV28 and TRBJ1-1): DVKVTQSSRYLVKRTGEKVFLECVQDMDHENMFWYRQDPGLGLRLIYFSYDVKMKEKGDIPEGYSVSREKKERFSLILESASTNQTSMYLCASSLEAAGSNTEAFFGQGTRLTVV.

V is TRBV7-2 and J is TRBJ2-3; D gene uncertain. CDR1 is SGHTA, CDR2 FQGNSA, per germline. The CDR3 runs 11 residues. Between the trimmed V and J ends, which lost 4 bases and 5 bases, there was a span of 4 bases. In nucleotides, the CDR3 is TGTGCCAGCAGCTGGGGAGATACGCAGTATTTT. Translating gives CASSWGDTQYF.

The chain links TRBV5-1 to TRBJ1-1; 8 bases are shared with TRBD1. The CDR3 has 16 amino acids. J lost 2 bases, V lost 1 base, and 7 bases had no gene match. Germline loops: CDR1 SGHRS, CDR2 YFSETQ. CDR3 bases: TGCGCCAGCAGCTTGATTGGCAGGGGGCTAAACACTGAAGCTTTCTTT. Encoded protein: CASSLIGRGLNTEAFF.

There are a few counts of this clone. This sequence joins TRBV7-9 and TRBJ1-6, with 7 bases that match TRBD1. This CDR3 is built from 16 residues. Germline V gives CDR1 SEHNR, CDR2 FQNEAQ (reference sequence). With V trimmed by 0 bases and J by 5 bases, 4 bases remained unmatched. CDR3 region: CASSLAHRGDNSPLHF. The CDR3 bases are TGTGCCAGCAGCTTAGCCCACAGGGGCGATAATTCACCCCTCCACTTT. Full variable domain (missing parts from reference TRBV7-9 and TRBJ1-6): DTGVSQNPRHKITKRGQNVTFRCDPISEHNRLYWYRQTLGQGPEFLTYFQNEAQLEKSRLLSDRFSAERPKGSFSTLEIQRTEQGDSAMYLCASSLAHRGDNSPLHFGNGTRLTVT.